The clone carrying this T cell receptor beta chain has just a few counts. The antigen remains undetermined. The sample comes from a study of CD8 T cells in ankylosing spondylitis. Study-wide findings and caveats: Significant enrichment of disease-linked clones was reported in matched ankylosing spondylitis synovial fluid.

MiXCR, applied by TCRdb to the 5' RACE reads, yields one record per CDR3 protein. The table includes under 250,000 distinct CDR3 sequences, about 30% detected once. The CDR3 runs 12 residues. CDR1 and CDR2 from the germline V gene are DFQATT and SNEGSKA (reference sequence). V gave up 3 bases and J gave up 11 bases, with 16 bases separating them. Sequenced sample: blood, either unsorted or a sorted T cell fraction (not recorded which). The source is a male donor with ankylosing spondylitis or in good health (not recorded which). The chain is built from TRBV20-1 and TRBJ1-1; D may be TRBD1 (5 bases). The CDR3, as DNA: TGCAGTGCTAGGGCTGTGAGGGACGTTGCTTTCTTT. This translates into CSARAVRDVAFF.